These T cell receptor beta chains were read from a single sample in a study of T cell repertoires in aging, cancer and after chemotherapy. One entry per CDR3 protein, called by TCRdb with MiXCR from the multiplex PCR reads. The sample includes thousands of distinct CDR3 sequences, about 55% of them seen just once. Sequenced sample: blood. The receptors stem from a human donor with a solid tumor. The CDR3 runs from the conserved cysteine through the conserved F or W. The D gene is left open where the match is weak. A row's size may be missing; if present it is once, few, many or a size class.

cdr3_nt | cdr3_aa | j_call | d_call | v_call | clone_size
TGTGCCAGCAGCGGGGGATCTACCTACGAGCAGTACTTC | CASSGGSTYEQYF | TRBJ2-7 | . | TRBV7-2 | few
TGTGCCAGCAGTAACGGGGCAGGCCAGCCCCAGCATTTT | CASSNGAGQPQHF | TRBJ1-5 | . | TRBV12-3/TRBV12-4 | .
TGTGCCAGCAGCTTAGTAGGCGGTAATGAAAAACTGTTTTTT | CASSLVGGNEKLFF | TRBJ1-4 | . | TRBV11-3 | .
TGTGCCAGCAGCTTAGGCAGGGGGATTAATGAAAAACTGTTTTTT | CASSLGRGINEKLFF | TRBJ1-4 | TRBD1 | TRBV11-2 | .
TGTGCCTGCGTACCCCAAGGGCGTGGAAACACCATATATTTT | CACVPQGRGNTIYF | TRBJ1-3 | . | TRBV30 | .
TGTGCCAGCTCCCCGACAGCCGCCCGTTACGAGCAGTACTTC | CASSPTAARYEQYF | TRBJ2-7 | . | TRBV18 | .
TGTGCCAGCAGCCCCCGGGGCACAGCGGAAAACATTCAGTACTTC | CASSPRGTAENIQYF | TRBJ2-4 | . | TRBV7-9 | .
TGCAGTGCTAGTTGGGGGGTTGAGGGCTACACCTTC | CSASWGVEGYTF | TRBJ1-2 | . | TRBV20-1 | once
TGCAGTGCTAGAGATGAAGGCCAAGCTTTCTTT | CSARDEGQAFF | TRBJ1-1 | . | TRBV20-1 | few
TGTGCCAGTAGTCCCTGGGGGGATGAACAGCCCCAGCATTTT | CASSPWGDEQPQHF | TRBJ1-5 | . | TRBV19 | few
TGTGCCAGCAGCGAGCTCGGGGGCGGCTACACCTTC | CASSELGGGYTF | TRBJ1-2 | . | TRBV6-5 | few
TGTGCCAGCTCACCGGGGGTCCCGTCTACAACTAATGAAAAACTGTTTTTT | CASSPGVPSTTNEKLFF | TRBJ1-4 | . | TRBV18 | .
TGTGCCAGCAGCTTAGGGACCACAGATACGCAGTATTTT | CASSLGTTDTQYF | TRBJ2-3 | . | TRBV11-3 | .
TGCAGTGCTAGAACACCCTCACAGGGCTGGAACACCGGGGAGCTGTTTTTT | CSARTPSQGWNTGELFF | TRBJ2-2 | . | TRBV20-1 | .
TGCGCCAGCAGCGGCGGACAGGGGGATTCACCCCTCCACTTT | CASSGGQGDSPLHF | TRBJ1-6 | TRBD1 | TRBV5-1 | .
TGTGCCACCAGTGACCCTCGGACAGGGTCCTACGAGCAGTACTTC | CATSDPRTGSYEQYF | TRBJ2-7 | TRBD1 | TRBV24-1 | .
TGTGCCAGCTCTCATGGACAGGGAACTAACTATGGCTACACCTTC | CASSHGQGTNYGYTF | TRBJ1-2 | TRBD1 | TRBV18 | .
TGCAGCGTTGATGAAGGGGCAAACACTGAAGCTTTCTTT | CSVDEGANTEAFF | TRBJ1-1 | . | TRBV29-1 | few
TGTGCCAGCGCTGCGGGGGAGGGGGATACGCAGTATTTT | CASAAGEGDTQYF | TRBJ2-3 | TRBD2 | TRBV7-2 | few
TGTGCCAGCTTTCCAGCTAACTATGGCTACACCTTC | CASFPANYGYTF | TRBJ1-2 | . | TRBV7-9 | .
TGTGCCAGCCTTGGAAGGGCGGCGGAAGCAGTCCCTGAAGCTTTCTTT | CASLGRAAEAVPEAFF | TRBJ1-1 | . | TRBV19 | few
TGTGCCAGTAGTATCCGACGCCTATACTCTGGGGCCAACGTCCTGACTTTC | CASSIRRLYSGANVLTF | TRBJ2-6 | . | TRBV19 | .
TGCAGCGTTGCCTTCGTTGGAGCCGGGGAGGGCTACACCTTC | CSVAFVGAGEGYTF | TRBJ1-2 | . | TRBV29-1 | large
TGTGCCAGCACGACGTGGGGGGACTATGGCTACACCTTC | CASTTWGDYGYTF | TRBJ1-2 | . | TRBV12-3/TRBV12-4 | .
TGTGCCAGCACCCGGACATCGGGGGCCTACGAGCAGTACTTC | CASTRTSGAYEQYF | TRBJ2-7 | . | TRBV5-6 | few
TGTGCCAGCAGCTTGGGTGGACTACTCTATGGCTACACCTTC | CASSLGGLLYGYTF | TRBJ1-2 | . | TRBV7-9 | .
TGTGCCAGCACCCCCCGGGGTCTCGTAAGAGAGACCCAGTACTTC | CASTPRGLVRETQYF | TRBJ2-5 | . | TRBV6-5 | .
TGTGCCAGCAGCTTGACCTCGGGGGATACGCAGTATTTT | CASSLTSGDTQYF | TRBJ2-3 | . | TRBV7-7 | .
TGCAGTGCTAGCCCCTCGAGGACACGCTCTGGGGCCAAAGTCCTGACTTTC | CSASPSRTRSGAKVLTF | TRBJ2-6 | . | TRBV20-1 | .
TGTGCCAGCAGCTTAAATTTAAGGGAAAGGAAAGAGCAGTACTTC | CASSLNLRERKEQYF | TRBJ2-7 | . | TRBV7-9 | .
TGTGCCATCGGGACAGCCAGGCGAGGGAACACTGAAGCTTTCTTT | CAIGTARRGNTEAFF | TRBJ1-1 | TRBD1 | TRBV10-3 | .
TGTGCCAGCAGTTCCTGTACAGATACGCAGTATTTT | CASSSCTDTQYF | TRBJ2-3 | . | TRBV6-6 | .
TGTGCCACCAGCGGGGGCAACTATGGCTACACCTTC | CATSGGNYGYTF | TRBJ1-2 | . | TRBV15 | .
TGTGCCAGCAGTGGGGGGTACACCGGGGAGCTGTTTTTT | CASSGGYTGELFF | TRBJ2-2 | . | TRBV25-1 | .
TGTGCCAGTAGTATGCGTCTGTCCTCGGATACGCAGTATTTT | CASSMRLSSDTQYF | TRBJ2-3 | . | TRBV19 | .
TGCAGTGCCAGACAGGGGGCGCTTAATTCACCCCTCCACTTT | CSARQGALNSPLHF | TRBJ1-6 | TRBD1 | TRBV20-1 | .
TGTGCCAGCAGTATCGGGACATCGAACAATGAGCAGTTCTTC | CASSIGTSNNEQFF | TRBJ2-1 | . | TRBV27 | .
TGTGCCAGCAGCTTGAGGCTCGTTAATTCACCCCTCCACTTT | CASSLRLVNSPLHF | TRBJ1-6 | . | TRBV5-6 | .
TGTGCCAGCAGTTTACACAGCGTACTGGGGACCTACGAGCAGTACTTC | CASSLHSVLGTYEQYF | TRBJ2-7 | . | TRBV27 | once
TGTGCCAGCAGCTTGGGGGGGGGGACGGCGAACACTGAAGCTTTCTTT | CASSLGGGTANTEAFF | TRBJ1-1 | . | TRBV5-6 | once
TGTGCCAGCAGTGATCAGGGGGCGCGTGGCTACACCTTC | CASSDQGARGYTF | TRBJ1-2 | TRBD1 | TRBV27 | .
TGTGCCAGCTCACGGGACTCCTACGAGCAGTACTTC | CASSRDSYEQYF | TRBJ2-7 | . | TRBV18 | .
TGTGCAAGCAGTGAAGGGGGGCCGGCCTATGGCTACACCTTC | CASSEGGPAYGYTF | TRBJ1-2 | . | TRBV6-1 | .
TGTGCCAGCAGTTACCTAAAGACAGGCGCCCTACTAGACGGCTATGGCTACACCTTC | CASSYLKTGALLDGYGYTF | TRBJ1-2 | . | TRBV6-6 | .
TGTGCCAGCAGCTTGAGGCGGCGCGAGCAGTACTTC | CASSLRRREQYF | TRBJ2-7 | . | TRBV5-6 | few
TGTGCCAGCAGCTCCGGGACTGATGGCTACACCTTC | CASSSGTDGYTF | TRBJ1-2 | . | TRBV6-5 | few
TGTGCCAGCCTCCTCACGCAGAACACTGAAGCTTTCTTT | CASLLTQNTEAFF | TRBJ1-1 | . | TRBV7-9 | few
TGTGCCAGTGCGGACAGGATTAGCTCTGGGGCCAACGTCCTGACTTTC | CASADRISSGANVLTF | TRBJ2-6 | TRBD1 | TRBV19 | .
TGTGCCAGTAGTATAATGGCAGGGAATTCACCCCTCCACTTT | CASSIMAGNSPLHF | TRBJ1-6 | . | TRBV19 | few
TGTGCCAGCTCACCCCCGGGAGGAGAGACCCAGTACTTC | CASSPPGGETQYF | TRBJ2-5 | TRBD2 | TRBV18 | .
TGTGCCAGCAGCTTAGGAGGGTCTCAAGAGACCCAGTACTTC | CASSLGGSQETQYF | TRBJ2-5 | . | TRBV7-2 | .